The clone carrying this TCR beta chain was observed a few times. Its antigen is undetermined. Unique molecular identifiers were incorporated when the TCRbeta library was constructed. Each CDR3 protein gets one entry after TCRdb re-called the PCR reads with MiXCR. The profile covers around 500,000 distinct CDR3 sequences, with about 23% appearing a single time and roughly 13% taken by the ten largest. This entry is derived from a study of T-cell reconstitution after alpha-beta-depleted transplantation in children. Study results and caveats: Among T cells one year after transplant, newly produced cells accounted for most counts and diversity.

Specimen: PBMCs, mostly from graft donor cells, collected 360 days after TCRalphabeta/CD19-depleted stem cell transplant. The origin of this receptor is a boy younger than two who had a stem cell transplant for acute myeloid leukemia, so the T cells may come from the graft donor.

The CDR3 is CSARAPGPLVGPNVLTF. CDR3 sequence (DNA): TGCAGTGCTAGAGCACCCGGGCCCCTCGTAGGGCCCAACGTCCTGACTTTC. V is TRBV20-1 and J is TRBJ2-6; D remains ambiguous. Germline V gives CDR1 DFQATT, CDR2 SNEGSKA (reference sequence). This CDR3 spans 17 amino acids. Trimming cost V 1 base and J 8 bases, with 21 bases left between them.